A selection of T cell receptor beta chains follows, all from one sample in a study of cytomegalovirus exposure and HLA in healthy donors. Sequencing used immunoSEQ multiplex PCR; TCRdb keeps in-frame clones, though not all of them. The data contain around 200,000 clones, 81% of them singletons. The source material was PBMCs. The receptors derive from a man aged 45 to 65 in good health and CMV-seronegative. CDR3s include the opening cysteine and the closing phenylalanine or tryptophan. The D gene is left open where the match is weak. A row's size may be missing; if present it is once, few, many or a size class.

TGCGCCAGCAGCTTAGAGACCGGGGAGCTGTTTTTT | CASSLETGELFF | NA | 12 | few | TRBJ2-2 | TRBV5-1
TGTGCCAGTAAGTACCTGGACAGGGTTGATGGCTACACCTTC | CASKYLDRVDGYTF | TRBD1 | 14 | few | TRBJ1-2 | TRBV19
TGCGCCAGCATACAGGACTATGGCTACACCTTC | CASIQDYGYTF | NA | 11 | NA | TRBJ1-2 | TRBV23-1
TGTTCCAGCAGCTTCGACAGTAAGGGTGAAGCTTTCTTT | CSSSFDSKGEAFF | NA | 13 | NA | TRBJ1-1 | TRBV7-9
TGTGCCAGCTCACCGACGGCCGGGGTGACTGAAGCTTTCTTT | CASSPTAGVTEAFF | NA | 14 | NA | TRBJ1-1 | TRBV18
TGTGCCAGCAGCTTAGGGGACAGGGGGCCCCAAGAGACCCAGTACTTC | CASSLGDRGPQETQYF | TRBD1 | 16 | few | TRBJ2-5 | TRBV11-3
TGCAGCACCGTACAGGGCTGGACTGAAGCTTTCTTT | CSTVQGWTEAFF | NA | 12 | few | TRBJ1-1 | TRBV29-1
TGTGCCAGCAGTAGAAGGCGGACTGAAGCTTTCTTT | CASSRRRTEAFF | NA | 12 | NA | TRBJ1-1 | TRBV6-5
TGCGCCAGCAGCCAAGGGACAGGGCCGATCAATGAGCAGTTCTTC | CASSQGTGPINEQFF | TRBD1 | 15 | NA | TRBJ2-1 | TRBV4-3
TGTGCCAGCAGCCCGACAGGGATCAATCAGCCCCAGCATTTT | CASSPTGINQPQHF | TRBD1 | 14 | NA | TRBJ1-5 | TRBV7-9
TGTGCCAGCTCACCAGGGACAGGGGGAGTCGAGGGCTACACCTTC | CASSPGTGGVEGYTF | TRBD1 | 15 | NA | TRBJ1-2 | TRBV18
TGTGCCAGTAGCCTCAGGGGGCGCGAAGGTGGCTACACCTTC | CASSLRGREGGYTF | TRBD1 | 14 | NA | TRBJ1-2 | TRBV19
TGTGCCAGCCGGAGGACAGTAGGCTATGGCTACACCTTC | CASRRTVGYGYTF | NA | 13 | NA | TRBJ1-2 | TRBV6-1
TGTGCCAGCAGCTTTAGACAGGGGACCCAAGAGACCCAGTACTTC | CASSFRQGTQETQYF | TRBD1 | 15 | NA | TRBJ2-5 | TRBV9
TGCAGCGTTGGCCAGGACTATGGCTACACCTTC | CSVGQDYGYTF | NA | 11 | NA | TRBJ1-2 | TRBV29-1
TGTGCCAGCAGCGTAGGGGACACTTGGAACACTGAAGCTTTCTTT | CASSVGDTWNTEAFF | NA | 15 | NA | TRBJ1-1 | TRBV9
TGTGCCATCAGTGAGCCCGGACAGATGAACACTGAAGCTTTCTTT | CAISEPGQMNTEAFF | NA | 15 | NA | TRBJ1-1 | TRBV10-3
TGTGCCAGCAGCTTAGGCGGGGGGGAGGGTGAGCAGTTCTTC | CASSLGGGEGEQFF | TRBD2 | 14 | NA | TRBJ2-1 | TRBV11-3
TGTGCCAGCAGCGTCCCGGACAGGACAACTGAAGCTTTCTTT | CASSVPDRTTEAFF | TRBD1 | 14 | NA | TRBJ1-1 | TRBV9
TGTGCCAGCAGCTTAGCAGGACAGAGCTATGGCTACACCTTC | CASSLAGQSYGYTF | NA | 14 | NA | TRBJ1-2 | TRBV7-8
TGTGCCAGCAGTTACTCGCGGCTTTCCTACGAGCAGTACTTC | CASSYSRLSYEQYF | NA | 14 | NA | TRBJ2-7 | TRBV6-5
TGCGCCAGCAGTCTCACAGGGGGCGTAGGTCAGCCCCAGCATTTT | CASSLTGGVGQPQHF | TRBD1 | 15 | NA | TRBJ1-5 | TRBV4-3
TGTGCCAGCAGCTTTTTCAGGGCAGGTTCCGGGGCCAACGTCCTGACTTTC | CASSFFRAGSGANVLTF | NA | 17 | NA | TRBJ2-6 | TRBV5-8
TGTGCCAGCAGTGAACTAGCGGGGGCCACAGATACGCAGTATTTT | CASSELAGATDTQYF | TRBD2 | 15 | few | TRBJ2-3 | TRBV2
TGCGCCAGTAGGGTGGGGCCAACGGACACCGGGGAGCTGTTTTTT | CASRVGPTDTGELFF | NA | 15 | NA | TRBJ2-2 | TRBV5-1
TGTGCCAGCAGATTGGGACAGGGTGATCAGCCCCAGCATTTT | CASRLGQGDQPQHF | TRBD1 | 14 | NA | TRBJ1-5 | TRBV7-9
TGCGCCAGCAGCATAACACGTGAGCAGTTCTTC | CASSITREQFF | NA | 11 | NA | TRBJ2-1 | TRBV5-1
TGTGCCAGCAGTTACCAGGGGGCTGGCACTGAAGCTTTCTTT | CASSYQGAGTEAFF | TRBD1 | 14 | NA | TRBJ1-1 | TRBV6-5
TGTGCCAGCAGGGTTACCGGGACATCGAGCTCCTATAATTCACCCCTCCACTTT | CASRVTGTSSSYNSPLHF | NA | 18 | NA | TRBJ1-6 | TRBV5-6
TGTGCCACCTACGACGGGTCGAACAAAGATACGCAGTATTTT | CATYDGSNKDTQYF | NA | 14 | NA | TRBJ2-3 | TRBV6-5
TGTTCCAGCAGCTTAAGCGTAGGGCCCCAAGGGGGCGGGGAGCTGTTTTTT | CSSSLSVGPQGGGELFF | NA | 17 | NA | TRBJ2-2 | TRBV7-9
TGTGCCAGCAGCTTATCCCAGGGTGGGGGCTACACCTTC | CASSLSQGGGYTF | NA | 13 | NA | TRBJ1-2 | TRBV7-3
TGTGCCAGCAGTGAAGCGTATCAGAACTATGGCTACACCTTC | CASSEAYQNYGYTF | NA | 14 | once | TRBJ1-2 | TRBV6-1